Below, 12 T cell receptor beta chains from the same sample are listed, as sequenced in a study of regulatory T cells in long-lasting Graves disease. Noted time point: persistent/refractory GD, antithyroid drugs over 5 years with positive TRAb. Following extraction of RNA from PBMCs, that RNA was used to make the TCR library. Arm-PCR with iRepertoire HTBI primers amplified the CDR3 regions for these TCR beta libraries. A single record per CDR3 protein comes from TCRdb applying MiXCR to the multiplex PCR reads. In the table there are roughly 400,000 distinct CDR3 sequences, over 20% of which are singletons. Sequencing was performed on peripheral blood mononuclear cells (PBMCs), taken when the disease was refractory, from a patient treated with antithyroid drugs. The receptors were sampled from a female donor with Graves disease.

The chain is built from TRBV30 and TRBJ1-3; D is ambiguous. V lost 1 base and J lost 4, with 11 bases in between. Per germline, CDR1 GTSNPN and CDR2 SVGIG (reference sequence). The CDR3 runs 14 residues. The CDR3 region has the DNA TGTGCCTGGAGTGAAGGGTCTAACGGAAACACCATATATTTT. The encoded protein is CAWSEGSNGNTIYF.

This clonotype was observed many times. The chain uses TRBV7-8 and TRBJ2-7; no clear D. Per germline, CDR1 SGHVS and CDR2 FQNEAQ. The CDR3 runs 14 residues. V lost 1 base and J 0 bases, leaving 7 bases between the germline ends. The CDR3 coding sequence is TGTGCCAGCAGCTTAGGATACAGCTCCTACGAGCAGTACTTC. As protein: CASSLGYSSYEQYF.

The genes are TRBV5-4 and TRBJ1-2; 10 nucleotides agree with TRBD1. The CDR3 extends over 17 amino acids. V trimming: 4 bases; J trimming: 7 bases; junction bases outside the gene matches: 16. Germline assignment: CDR1 SGHNT and CDR2 YYREEE (reference sequence). Here the CDR3 DNA reads TGTGCCAGCAGCCCACCCCAAGGGACAGGGGACAATGGTGGCTACACCTTC. Translation: CASSPPQGTGDNGGYTF.

This clonotype was seen at least ten times. The rearrangement joins TRBV5-1 to TRBJ1-4, with 10 bases identical to TRBD1. CDR3 size: 16 residues. Trimming cost V 4 bases and J 8 bases; bases outside gene matches: 11. Looked up from germline, CDR1 is SGHRS and CDR2 is YFSETQ. CDR3 region: CASSLAGQGQGEKLFF. The CDR3 nucleotides are TGCGCCAGCAGCCTCGCGGGACAGGGGCAGGGAGAAAAACTGTTTTTT. Using reference TRBV5-1 and TRBJ1-4 for the parts outside the CDR3, the full variable domain is KAGVTQTPRYLIKTRGQQVTLSCSPISGHRSVSWYQQTPGQGLQFLFEYFSETQRNKGNFPGRFSGRQFSNSRSEMNVSTLELGDSALYLCASSLAGQGQGEKLFFGSGTQLSVL.

The V call is TRBV16, the J call TRBJ2-5; a weak D match, TRBD1 (6 bases). The CDR3 loop spans 13 amino acids. From germline, CDR1 is KGHSY and CDR2 FQNENV. V was cut by 3 bases and J by 7 bases, with 12 bases left in between. The CDR3 sequence: CASSHWDTVTQYF. Written as DNA, the CDR3 is TGTGCCAGCAGCCATTGGGACACCGTGACCCAGTACTTC.

This clonotype appeared many times. V and J are TRBV28 and TRBJ1-2, with a weak D call TRBD1 (6 bases). The germline V gene encodes CDR1 MDHEN and CDR2 SYDVKM. The V end was cut by 7 bases, the J end by 3 bases, with 24 bases between. This CDR3 is 17 amino acids long. In DNA, the CDR3 is TGTGCCAGCAATACCGGACCCGGGGGGCGCCCCGACTATGGCTACACCTTC. This codes for CASNTGPGGRPDYGYTF.

In its sample, this clonotype was seen many times. This chain links TRBV10-3 with TRBJ2-7; maybe TRBD2 (6 bases). Germline loops: CDR1 ENHRY, CDR2 SYGVKD. Trimming took off 10 bases at V and 6 bases at J, with 22 bases between the two ends. CDR3 size: 14 residues. In nucleotides, the CDR3 is TGTGCCACTCAATCGGGAGCAGACATTTCCGAGCAGTACTTC. As protein: CATQSGADISEQYF.

This chain joins TRBV3-1 and TRBJ2-4; D is unresolved. This CDR3 spans 15 amino acids. Germline V gene sequence: CDR1 LGHDT, CDR2 YNNKEL (reference sequence). Between the trimmed V and J ends, which lost 4 bases and 3 bases, there was a span of 13 bases. CDR3 coding DNA: TGTGCCAGCAGCCCGGTAGAAGGCGGCAAAAACATTCAGTACTTC. This translates into CASSPVEGGKNIQYF.

At least ten counts were recorded for this clonotype. CDR3 sequence reads: CASSYRRTNTGELFF. The CDR3 nucleotides read TGTGCCAGCAGTTACAGGCGGACGAACACCGGGGAGCTGTTTTTT. The chain carries TRBV6-5 and TRBJ2-2; unclear D gene. V lost 2 bases, J lost 0 bases, and 7 bases lay in between. Per germline, CDR1 MNHEY and CDR2 SVGAGI. The CDR3 extends over 15 amino acids.

This clonotype was seen at least ten times. The V call is TRBV28, the J call TRBJ2-7; the match to TRBD2 covers 7 bases. CDR1 and CDR2 from the germline V gene are MDHEN and SYDVKM. The trim removed 4 bases at V and 7 bases at J, leaving 7 bases unmatched. This CDR3 spans 13 amino acids. CDR3 nucleotide sequence: TGTGCCAGCAGTTCCCAGGGAGGGCGGGAGCAGTACTTC. Its protein is CASSSQGGREQYF.

This clonotype was seen only a few times. V and J are TRBV19 and TRBJ1-1; weak D call: TRBD1 (5 bases). Germline CDR1 and CDR2: LNHDA and SQIVND (reference sequence). Trimming cost V 4 bases and J 0 bases, with 12 bases left between them. The CDR3 is made up of 15 amino acids. The CDR3 coding sequence is TGTGCCAGTAGTACCTCAGGGAGCTTGAACACTGAAGCTTTCTTT. Translated, it gives CASSTSGSLNTEAFF.

This clonotype has ten or more counts. The chain is built from TRBV28 and TRBJ1-2; 8 bases align to TRBD1. Germline loops: CDR1 MDHEN, CDR2 SYDVKM. V lost 4 bases to trimming and J lost 10 bases; unmatched junction nucleotides: 11. The CDR3 runs to 14 residues. The CDR3 here is CASSSQGAGRAYTF. In nucleotides, the CDR3 is TGTGCCAGCAGTTCCCAGGGGGCAGGGAGGGCCTACACCTTC.